The 9 T cell receptor beta chains presented below share a single source sample, sequenced in a study of vaccination and CD4 T cells after COVID-19. With the Oncomine TCR Beta short-read assay, DNA from cultured CD4+ T cells was sequenced. TCRdb ran MiXCR on the PCR reads and lists one entry per CDR3 protein. The repertoire holds 10,000 to 15,000 distinct CDR3 sequences, almost 65% seen once, with 11% to 15% in the top ten. No antigen has been identified for these receptors. Sample treatment: approximately 9-day PBMC culture with coronavirus spike peptide pools or control peptides (ViraFEST assay). The sequenced material came from CD4+ T cells from blood, cultured in vitro. Every receptor here comes from a human donor who had recovered from COVID-19.

The rearrangement uses TRBV20-1 and TRBJ1-6; D perhaps matches TRBD1 (6 bases). The germline V gene encodes CDR1 DFQATT and CDR2 SNEGSKA (reference sequence). Trimming shortened V by 0 bases and J by 7 bases, and 13 bases separated the two germline ends. This CDR3 has 15 amino acids. CDR3 protein: CSARDRGGVNSPLHF. In DNA form, the CDR3 reads TGCAGTGCTAGAGATCGAGGGGGAGTGAATTCACCCCTCCACTTT.

The J gene is TRBJ1-2, the V gene TRBV4-3; D is undetermined. CDR1 is LGHNA, CDR2 YSLEER, per germline. Trimming cost V 3 bases and J 2 bases, with 13 bases left between them. The CDR3 spans 15 residues. CDR3 sequence reads: CASSQAGLINYGYTF. The CDR3 coding sequence is TGCGCCAGCAGCCAGGCCGGACTGATCAACTATGGCTACACCTTC.

The chain links TRBV29-1 to TRBJ2-7; maybe TRBD2 (6 bases). Looked up from germline, CDR1 is SQVTM and CDR2 is ANQGSEA. Trimming removed 6 bases from V and 3 bases from J, with 15 bases in between. This CDR3 is 13 amino acids long. CDR3 residues: CSVAGLNLYEQYF. DNA of the CDR3: TGCAGCGTAGCGGGCCTTAACCTCTACGAGCAGTACTTC.

This chain uses TRBV24-1 with TRBJ2-7; the match to TRBD1 covers 11 bases. CDR1 is KGHDR and CDR2 is SFDVKD in the germline V gene. The junction had 5 bases not matched to a gene; V was cut back by 4 bases and J by 7 bases. The CDR3 sequence is 14 residues long. DNA for the CDR3: TGTGCCACCAGTGAACCCGGGACAGGGGGAGAGCAGTACTTC. This sequence encodes CATSEPGTGGEQYF.

The chain is built from TRBV19 and TRBJ2-7, with 7 bases lining up with TRBD1. V was clipped by 3 bases and J by 6 bases; unmatched bases: 5. Germline CDR1 LNHDA, CDR2 SQIVND (reference sequence). The length of the CDR3 is 13 residues. For the CDR3, the DNA is TGTGCCAGTAGTATCCGAAACAGGGGCGAGCAGTACTTC. This translates into CASSIRNRGEQYF. Using reference TRBV19 and TRBJ2-7 for the parts outside the CDR3, the full variable domain is DGGITQSPKYLFRKEGQNVTLSCEQNLNHDAMYWYRQDPGQGLRLIYYSQIVNDFQKGDIAEGYSVSREKKESFPLTVTSAQKNPTAFYLCASSIRNRGEQYFGPGTRLTVT.

This rearrangement joins TRBV6-1 to TRBJ1-5; tentatively, D is TRBD1 (5 bases). Germline values: CDR1 MNHNS, CDR2 SASEGT. Trimming pared 7 bases from V and 6 bases from J, leaving 22 bases between. This CDR3 has 16 residues. The CDR3 spells CASTPRGSGNGQPQHF. The CDR3 region has the DNA TGTGCCAGCACCCCGCGGGGGTCGGGGAATGGTCAGCCCCAGCATTTT.

This clonotype was seen only a few times. DNA for the CDR3: TGTGCCAGCAGCTCGGGCCAGGCCGGTACTAACTATGGCTACACCTTC. Protein sequence: CASSSGQAGTNYGYTF. The J gene is TRBJ1-2, the V gene TRBV5-4; the D is unclear. V lost 3 bases and J 0 bases, leaving 15 bases between the germline ends. Germline V lookup: CDR1 SGHNT, CDR2 YYREEE (reference sequence). CDR3 length: 16 residues.

The V and J genes are TRBV4-1 and TRBJ1-5; the D is unclear. V shed 1 base and J shed 5 bases, with 15 bases lying between them. CDR1 is MGHRA and CDR2 is YSYEKL in the germline V gene. The CDR3 runs 16 residues. The CDR3: CASSQVVNNQHQPQHF. Written as DNA, the CDR3 is TGCGCCAGCAGCCAAGTGGTTAACAACCAACATCAGCCCCAGCATTTT.

This clonotype showed up just a few times. The chain links TRBV11-2 to TRBJ1-1; a weak D match, TRBD1 (6 bases). V lost 6 bases and J 1 base, leaving 9 bases between the germline ends. Germline CDR1 is SGHAT and CDR2 is FQNNGV. CDR3 length equals 13 residues. The CDR3 sequence: CASRRGPNTEAFF. The CDR3 DNA is TGTGCCAGCAGACGGGGGCCGAACACTGAAGCTTTCTTT.